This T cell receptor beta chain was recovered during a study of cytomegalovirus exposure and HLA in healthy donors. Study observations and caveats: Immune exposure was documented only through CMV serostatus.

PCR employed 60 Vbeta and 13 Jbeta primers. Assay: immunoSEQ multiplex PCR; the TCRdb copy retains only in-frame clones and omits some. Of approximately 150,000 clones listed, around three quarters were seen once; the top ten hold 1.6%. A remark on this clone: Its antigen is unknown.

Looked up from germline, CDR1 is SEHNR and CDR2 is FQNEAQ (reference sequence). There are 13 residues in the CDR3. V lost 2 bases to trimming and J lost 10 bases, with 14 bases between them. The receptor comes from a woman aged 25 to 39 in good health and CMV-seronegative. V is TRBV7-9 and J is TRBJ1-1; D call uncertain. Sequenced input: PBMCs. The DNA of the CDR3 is TGTGCCAGCAGCTTAAGACGGGGTAAGCCAGCTTTCTTT. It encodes CASSLRRGKPAFF.